These T cell receptor beta chains were read from a single sample in a study of T cells in Graves' hyperthyroidism and ophthalmopathy. One entry per CDR3 protein, called by TCRdb with MiXCR from the multiplex PCR reads. The repertoire holds 200,000 to 250,000 distinct CDR3 sequences, with about 16% as singletons. What was sequenced was blood. Every receptor here comes from a young woman with Graves' ophthalmopathy. Both conserved end residues are part of each CDR3. A D gene is named only where the DNA matches it firmly. Clone size, where shown, is once, few, many, or a class for clones that have expanded.

>15|many|TRBV6-2/TRBV6-3|TRBD2|TRBJ2-3
TGTGCCAGCAGTTACGAGTCTAGCGGGCCCGATACGCAGTATTTT
CASSYESSGPDTQYF
>14|many|TRBV12-3/TRBV12-4|.|TRBJ2-1
TGTGCCAGCAGTTTAAGGGCTAGCACGCATGAGCAGTTCTTC
CASSLRASTHEQFF
>16|few|TRBV20-1|TRBD1|TRBJ1-4
TGCAGTGCTGGGGAACCGGGACAGGGGATTAATGAAAAACTGTTTTTT
CSAGEPGQGINEKLFF
>13|many|TRBV6-1|.|TRBJ1-5
TGTGCCAGCAGTTCCCAGGGAGGCCAGCCCCAGCATTTT
CASSSQGGQPQHF
>17|.|TRBV19|TRBD1|TRBJ2-3
TGTGCCAGTAGGAGGACAGGGCAAGCCCATTTCACAGATACGCAGTATTTT
CASRRTGQAHFTDTQYF
>17|.|TRBV28|.|TRBJ2-1
TGTGCCAGCAGTTTAGCGGGCTGGGGGAGCTCCTACAATGAGCAGTTCTTC
CASSLAGWGSSYNEQFF
>12|many|TRBV29-1|.|TRBJ2-1
TGCAGCGTTGATGCGTCCTACAATGAGCAGTTCTTC
CSVDASYNEQFF
>14|many|TRBV20-1|.|TRBJ2-7
TGCAGTGCTCGAAGACAGACCCGATGCTACGAGCAGTACTTC
CSARRQTRCYEQYF
>14|few|TRBV6-1|.|TRBJ1-4
TGTGCCAGCAGCCTTACGCTGGGGGATGAAAAACTGTTTTTT
CASSLTLGDEKLFF
>17|few|TRBV6-1|.|TRBJ1-1
TGTGCCAGCAGTGACGCTGGCAGGGGCCCTCAGAACACTGAAGCTTTCTTT
CASSDAGRGPQNTEAFF
>13|once|TRBV6-1|.|TRBJ2-3
TGTGCCAGCAGGGAGGTCCCCACAGATACGCAGTATTTT
CASREVPTDTQYF
>13|many|TRBV29-1|TRBD2|TRBJ2-2
TGCAGCGTTCTAGCGGATAACACCGGGGAGCTGTTTTTT
CSVLADNTGELFF
>11|many|TRBV30|.|TRBJ2-1
TGTGCCTGGAGCCCTAGGGGGAGGCAGTTCTTC
CAWSPRGRQFF
>14|many|TRBV12-3/TRBV12-4|.|TRBJ1-5
TGTGCCAGCAGTTTAATGGGGATTGGCCAGCCCCAGCATTTT
CASSLMGIGQPQHF
>13|few|TRBV19|TRBD1|TRBJ2-5
TGTGCCAGCAACGGACAGGGCCAAGTGACCCAGTACTTC
CASNGQGQVTQYF
>14|many|TRBV30|.|TRBJ2-1
TGTGCCTGGAACATGGAAACCCGGTCCAATGAGCAGTTCTTC
CAWNMETRSNEQFF
>14|many|TRBV4-3|TRBD1|TRBJ2-5
TGCGCCAGCAGCCAAATGACAGGGGAAGAGACCCAGTACTTC
CASSQMTGEETQYF
>17|many|TRBV6-2/TRBV6-3|TRBD2|TRBJ2-1
TGTGCCAGCAGAGACCCCTTAGCGGGAGAGGCCTACAATGAGCAGTTCTTC
CASRDPLAGEAYNEQFF
>14|many|TRBV6-1|TRBD2|TRBJ2-2
TGTGCCAGCGGACTAGCGGGAGACACCGGGGAGCTGTTTTTT
CASGLAGDTGELFF
>13|many|TRBV20-1|.|TRBJ1-2
TGCAGTGCCCAACGGCCGCCTTTGGATGGCTACACCTTC
CSAQRPPLDGYTF
>16|many|TRBV6-1|TRBD1|TRBJ1-2
TGTGCCAGCAGTGAATATTCGGGACAGGGACGCTATGGCTACACCTTC
CASSEYSGQGRYGYTF
>17|once|TRBV13|TRBD1|TRBJ2-5
TGTGCCAGCAGCTTAGGGGACCAAGACAGGGCCGGGGTGACCCAGTACTTC
CASSLGDQDRAGVTQYF
>15|many|TRBV28|TRBD2|TRBJ2-5
TGTGCCAGCAGTTTCCCTAGCGGAACACAAGAGACCCAGTACTTC
CASSFPSGTQETQYF
>15|many|TRBV20-1|TRBD2|TRBJ2-3
TGCAGTGCTAAAGAACTAGCGGGAGGGTCAGATACGCAGTATTTT
CSAKELAGGSDTQYF
>15|.|TRBV18|TRBD2|TRBJ2-1
TGTGCCAGCTCACCAACCGCTAGCGGGAGGATTGACCAATTCTTC
CASSPTASGRIDQFF
>13|.|TRBV19|.|TRBJ1-1
TGTGCCAGTAGAATCAGGGGGAACACTGAAGCTTTCTTT
CASRIRGNTEAFF
>17|many|TRBV6-5|TRBD1|TRBJ1-6
TGTGCCAGCAGTTACTTGGGGACAGGGGGCGTTAATTCACCCCTCCACTTT
CASSYLGTGGVNSPLHF
>13|many|TRBV2|TRBD1|TRBJ1-2
TGTGCCGACAAAGACAGGGAGGACTATGGCTACACCTTC
CADKDREDYGYTF
>16|.|TRBV3-1|TRBD2|TRBJ2-1
TGTGCCAGCAGCCAAGTGTCTAGCGGGAGGGTCAATGAGCAGTTCTTC
CASSQVSSGRVNEQFF
>14|.|TRBV30|.|TRBJ1-5
TGTGCCTGGAGTGCATCGGGAGGGCTTCAGCCCCAGCATTTT
CAWSASGGLQPQHF
>14|many|TRBV6-1|.|TRBJ2-5
TGTGCCAGCAGTGTGGGACCAATCCGAGAGACCCAGTACTTC
CASSVGPIRETQYF
>12|.|TRBV2|.|TRBJ2-7
TGTGCCAGGGGCAGGAGCTCCTACGAGCAGTACTTC
CARGRSSYEQYF
>14|many|TRBV28|.|TRBJ2-1
TGTGCCAGCAGACCCGGGACGGGATACAATGAGCAGTTCTTC
CASRPGTGYNEQFF
>14|many|TRBV28|TRBD2|TRBJ2-3
TGTGCCAGCCGACTAGCGGGATTGAAAGATACGCAGTATTTT
CASRLAGLKDTQYF
>14|.|TRBV20-1|.|TRBJ2-7
TGCAGTGCTAGTCCCGGGAGCTCGTCCTACGAGCAGTACTTC
CSASPGSSSYEQYF
>14|many|TRBV7-2|.|TRBJ2-7
TGTGCCAGCAGCTTAGATGGTGCCGCCTACGAGCAGTACTTC
CASSLDGAAYEQYF
>19|many|TRBV10-3|.|TRBJ2-1
TGTGCCATCAGTGAGTCTTCTGTTAGACTCAGTGGAGATTACAATGAGCAGTTCTTC
CAISESSVRLSGDYNEQFF
>16|many|TRBV28|.|TRBJ1-5
TGTGCCAGCAGCCAACCTAACCCGGGGGCTGAGCAGCCCCAGCATTTT
CASSQPNPGAEQPQHF
>15|many|TRBV2|.|TRBJ1-6
TGTGCCAGCAGTGGCCCCAGCTCCTATAATTCACCCCTCCACTTT
CASSGPSSYNSPLHF
>19|.|TRBV28|TRBD2|TRBJ2-2
TGTGCCAGCAGTCCCTGGACTAGCGGGAGGGCCTTAAACACCGGAGAGCTGTTTTTT
CASSPWTSGRALNTGELFF
>16|many|TRBV28|TRBD2|TRBJ2-1
TGTGCCAGCAGTTCCTTAGCGGGAGGGGCCTACAATGAGCAGTTCTTC
CASSSLAGGAYNEQFF
>15|many|TRBV6-1|TRBD2|TRBJ2-3
TGTGCCAGCAGTGAACGGCGGGGGGTTACAGATACGCAGTATTTT
CASSERRGVTDTQYF
>15|many|TRBV11-2|TRBD2|TRBJ2-1
TGTGCCAGCAGCACACCAGCGGGGGGGCGAAATGAGCAGTTCTTC
CASSTPAGGRNEQFF
>16|many|TRBV7-6|TRBD2|TRBJ2-1
TGTGCCAGCAGCTTGCCCGGGACTAGCCTCCACAATGAGCAGTTCTTC
CASSLPGTSLHNEQFF